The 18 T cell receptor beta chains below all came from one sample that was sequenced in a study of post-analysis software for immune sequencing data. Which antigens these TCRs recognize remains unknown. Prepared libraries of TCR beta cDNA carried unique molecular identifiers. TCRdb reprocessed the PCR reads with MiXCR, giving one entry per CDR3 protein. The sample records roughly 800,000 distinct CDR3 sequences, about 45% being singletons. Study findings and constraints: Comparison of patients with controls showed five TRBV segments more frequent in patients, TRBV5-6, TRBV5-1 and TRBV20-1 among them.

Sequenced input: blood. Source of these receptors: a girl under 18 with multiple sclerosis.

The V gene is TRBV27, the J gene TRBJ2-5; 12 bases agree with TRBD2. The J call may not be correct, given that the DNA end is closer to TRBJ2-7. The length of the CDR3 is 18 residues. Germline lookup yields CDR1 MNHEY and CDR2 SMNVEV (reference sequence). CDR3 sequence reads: CASSPPLAGGPKGYEQYF. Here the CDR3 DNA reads TGTGCCAGCAGTCCACCTCTAGCGGGAGGGCCCAAAGGGTACGAGCAGTACTTC.

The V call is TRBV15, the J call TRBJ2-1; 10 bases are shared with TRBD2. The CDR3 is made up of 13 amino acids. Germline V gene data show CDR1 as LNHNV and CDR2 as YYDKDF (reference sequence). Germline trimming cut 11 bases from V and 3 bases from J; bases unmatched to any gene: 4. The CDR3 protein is CASSGSIYNEQFF. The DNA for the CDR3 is TGTGCCTCTAGCGGGAGTATCTACAATGAGCAGTTCTTC.

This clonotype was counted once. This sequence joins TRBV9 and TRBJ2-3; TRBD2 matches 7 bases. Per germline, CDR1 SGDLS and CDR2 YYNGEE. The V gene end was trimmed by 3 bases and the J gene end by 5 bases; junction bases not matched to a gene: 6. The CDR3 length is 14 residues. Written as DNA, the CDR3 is TGTGCCAGCAGCGCTCTCGTAGCGGGAGATACGCAGTATTTT. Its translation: CASSALVAGDTQYF. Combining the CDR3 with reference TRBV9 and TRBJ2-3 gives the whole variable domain DSGVTQTPKHLITATGQRVTLRCSPRSGDLSVYWYQQSLDQGLQFLIQYYNGEERAKGNILERFSAQQFPDLHSELNLSSLELGDSALYFCASSALVAGDTQYFGPGTRLTVL.

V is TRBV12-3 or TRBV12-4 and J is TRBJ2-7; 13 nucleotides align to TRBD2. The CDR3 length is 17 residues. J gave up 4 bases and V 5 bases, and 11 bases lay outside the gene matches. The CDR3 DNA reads TGTGCCAGCAGTCCCTTATTAGGACTAGCGGGAGATTACGAGCAGTACTTC. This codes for CASSPLLGLAGDYEQYF.

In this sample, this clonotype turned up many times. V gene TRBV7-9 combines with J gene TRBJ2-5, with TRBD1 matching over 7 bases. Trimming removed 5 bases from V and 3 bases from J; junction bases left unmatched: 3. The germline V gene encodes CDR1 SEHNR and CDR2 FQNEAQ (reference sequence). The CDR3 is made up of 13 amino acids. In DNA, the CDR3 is TGTGCCAGCAGCCCCGGGACAGAAGAGACCCAGTACTTC. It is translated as CASSPGTEETQYF.

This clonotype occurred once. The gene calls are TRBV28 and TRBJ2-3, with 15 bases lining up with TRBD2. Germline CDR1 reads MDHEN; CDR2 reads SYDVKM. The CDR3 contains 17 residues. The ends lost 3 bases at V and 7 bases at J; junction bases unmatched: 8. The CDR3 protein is CASSLGLAGGFGHTQYF. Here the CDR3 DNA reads TGTGCCAGCAGTTTGGGACTAGCGGGAGGCTTCGGTCATACGCAGTATTTT.

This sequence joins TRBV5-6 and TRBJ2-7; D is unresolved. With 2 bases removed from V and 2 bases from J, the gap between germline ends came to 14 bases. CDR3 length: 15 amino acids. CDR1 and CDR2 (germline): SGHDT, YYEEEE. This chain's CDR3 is CASSFKPTVPYEQYF. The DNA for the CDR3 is TGTGCCAGCAGCTTTAAGCCAACTGTCCCCTACGAGCAGTACTTC.

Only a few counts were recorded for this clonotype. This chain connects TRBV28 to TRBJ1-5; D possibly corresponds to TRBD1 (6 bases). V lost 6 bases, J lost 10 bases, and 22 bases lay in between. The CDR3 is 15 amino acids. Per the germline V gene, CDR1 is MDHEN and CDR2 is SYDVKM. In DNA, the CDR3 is TGTGCCAGCAGGCCCGGGACACTGACACCTCATCCCCAGCATTTT. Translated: CASRPGTLTPHPQHF.

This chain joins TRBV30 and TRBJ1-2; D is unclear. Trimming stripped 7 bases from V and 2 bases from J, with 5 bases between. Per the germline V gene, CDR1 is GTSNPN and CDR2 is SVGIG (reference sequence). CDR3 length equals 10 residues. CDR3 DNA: TGTGCCTACGGGAACTATGGCTACACCTTC. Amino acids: CAYGNYGYTF.

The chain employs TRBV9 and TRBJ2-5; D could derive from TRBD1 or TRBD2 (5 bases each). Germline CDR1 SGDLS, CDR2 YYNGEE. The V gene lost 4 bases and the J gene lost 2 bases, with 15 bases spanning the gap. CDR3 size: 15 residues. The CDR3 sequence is CASSPEGQKQETQYF. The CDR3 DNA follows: TGTGCCAGCAGCCCCGAGGGGCAGAAACAAGAGACCCAGTACTTC. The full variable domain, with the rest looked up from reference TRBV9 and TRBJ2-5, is DSGVTQTPKHLITATGQRVTLRCSPRSGDLSVYWYQQSLDQGLQFLIQYYNGEERAKGNILERFSAQQFPDLHSELNLSSLELGDSALYFCASSPEGQKQETQYFGPGTRLLVL.

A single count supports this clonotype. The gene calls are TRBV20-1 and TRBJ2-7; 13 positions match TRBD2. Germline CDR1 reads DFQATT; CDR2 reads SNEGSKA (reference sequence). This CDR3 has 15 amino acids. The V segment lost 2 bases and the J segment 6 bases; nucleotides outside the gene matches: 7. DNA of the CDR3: TGCAGTGCTAGATTAGGACTAGCGGGAGCCGGCGAGCAGTACTTC. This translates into CSARLGLAGAGEQYF.

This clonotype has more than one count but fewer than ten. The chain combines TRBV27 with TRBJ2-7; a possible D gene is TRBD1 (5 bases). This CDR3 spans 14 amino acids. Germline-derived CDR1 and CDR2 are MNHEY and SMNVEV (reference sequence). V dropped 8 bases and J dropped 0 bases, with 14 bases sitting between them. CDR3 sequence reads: CASQWGRGSYEQYF. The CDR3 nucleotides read TGTGCCAGCCAGTGGGGTAGGGGCTCCTACGAGCAGTACTTC.

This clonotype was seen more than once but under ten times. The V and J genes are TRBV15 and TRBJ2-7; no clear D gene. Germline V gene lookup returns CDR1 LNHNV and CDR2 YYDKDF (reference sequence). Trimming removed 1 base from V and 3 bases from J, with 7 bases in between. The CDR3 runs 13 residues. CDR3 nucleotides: TGTGCCACCAGCAGAGGGTCTAGCTACGAGCAGTACTTC. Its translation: CATSRGSSYEQYF.

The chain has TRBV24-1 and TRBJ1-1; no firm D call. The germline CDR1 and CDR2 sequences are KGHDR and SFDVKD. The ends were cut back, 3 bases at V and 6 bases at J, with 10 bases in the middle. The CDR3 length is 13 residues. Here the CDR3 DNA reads TGTGCCACCAGTGATCCACAGTTTTCTGAAGCTTTCTTT. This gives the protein CATSDPQFSEAFF.

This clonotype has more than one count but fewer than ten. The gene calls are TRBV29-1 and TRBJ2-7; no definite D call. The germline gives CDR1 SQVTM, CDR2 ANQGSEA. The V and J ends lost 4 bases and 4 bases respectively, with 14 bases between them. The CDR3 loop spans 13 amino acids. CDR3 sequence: CSVVGSLGYEQYF. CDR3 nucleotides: TGCAGCGTTGTTGGCAGCTTGGGTTACGAGCAGTACTTC.

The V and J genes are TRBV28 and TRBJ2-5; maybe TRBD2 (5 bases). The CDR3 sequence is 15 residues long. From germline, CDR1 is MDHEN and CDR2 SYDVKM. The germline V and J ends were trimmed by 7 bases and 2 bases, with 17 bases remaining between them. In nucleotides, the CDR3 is TGTGCCAGCACCCTGGGCGGGCAATCGCAAGAGACCCAGTACTTC. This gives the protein CASTLGGQSQETQYF. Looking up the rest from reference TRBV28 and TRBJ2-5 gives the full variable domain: DVKVTQSSRYLVKRTGEKVFLECVQDMDHENMFWYRQDPGLGLRLIYFSYDVKMKEKGDIPEGYSVSREKKERFSLILESASTNQTSMYLCASTLGGQSQETQYFGPGTRLLVL.

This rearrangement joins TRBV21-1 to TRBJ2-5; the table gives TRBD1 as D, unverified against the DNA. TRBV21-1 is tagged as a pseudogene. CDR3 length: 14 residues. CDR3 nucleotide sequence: TGTGCCAGCAGTAAGGCGGGGGCGCAAGAGACCCAGTACTTC. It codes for CASSKAGAQETQYF.

CDR3 DNA: TGCAGCGCCCTCTCGACAGGGCTCGGCTACACCTTC. Amino acid sequence: CSALSTGLGYTF. This sequence joins TRBV29-1 and TRBJ1-2, with 7 bases lining up with TRBD1. Germline V CDR1 and CDR2: SQVTM, ANQGSEA. With 7 bases clipped from V and 8 bases from J, the junction kept 10 bases outside the gene matches. The CDR3 spans 12 residues.